The 27 T cell receptor beta chains below were found in one sample sequenced in a study of blood T cells in healthy people across ages. Primed by a sample-barcoded 5' primer and a J-beta primer mix, a second PCR proceeded for about 6 to 11 cycles. TCRdb fed the 5' RACE reads into MiXCR, producing one record per CDR3 protein. The sample records about 1.4 million distinct CDR3 sequences, approximately 59% being singletons. The sequencing sample was made of blood. These receptors came from a man between 18 and 29 years old in good health.

The chain employs TRBV20-1 and TRBJ1-2; no definite D call. This CDR3 contains 12 residues. Germline CDR1 is DFQATT and CDR2 is SNEGSKA (reference sequence). V dropped 3 bases and J dropped 2 bases, with 7 bases sitting between them. The CDR3 reads CSASISNYGYTF. The CDR3 coding sequence is TGCAGTGCTAGTATATCGAACTATGGCTACACCTTC.

The rearrangement uses TRBV4-2 and TRBJ2-5, with D uncertain. This CDR3 has 13 residues. Germline loops: CDR1 LGHNA, CDR2 YNFKEQ. Trimming cost V 4 bases and J 1 base, with 7 bases left between them. CDR3 in DNA: TGTGCCAGCAGCCGGGAATTCCAAGAGACCCAGTACTTC. It is translated as CASSREFQETQYF.

Details on this clonotype: Its ends do not fully match the called genes, so a read error is possible. This chain connects TRBV12-3 or TRBV12-4 to TRBJ2-4, with TRBD2 identical over 7 bases. The length of the CDR3 is 13 residues. The CDR3 DNA follows: TGTGCCAGCAAGCGGGAAACCAAACACATTCAGTACTTC. Translation gives CASKRETKHIQYF.

This clonotype was found a few times. The chain links TRBV4-2 to TRBJ2-3; TRBD2 aligns across 10 bases. V lost 0 bases and J lost 2; bases outside the gene matches: 5. Germline-derived CDR1 and CDR2 are LGHNA and YNFKEQ. The length of the CDR3 is 17 residues. This CDR3 is CASSQEKRGGPTDTQYF. The CDR3 region has the DNA TGTGCCAGCAGCCAAGAGAAGCGGGGGGGCCCCACAGATACGCAGTATTTT.

This clonotype was seen a handful of times. V and J are TRBV28 and TRBJ1-4; the D gene is possibly TRBD1 (5 bases). Between the trimmed V and J ends, which lost 5 bases and 7 bases, there was a span of 17 bases. CDR3 length: 15 amino acids. The V gene's germline CDR1 is MDHEN and CDR2 SYDVKM. The CDR3 protein is CASSPIRQGGEKLFF. In nucleotides, the CDR3 is TGTGCCAGCAGTCCGATCAGGCAGGGAGGTGAAAAACTGTTTTTT.

The chain employs TRBV7-2 and TRBJ2-7; 12 positions match TRBD2. The CDR3 contains 15 residues. CDR1 and CDR2 (germline): SGHTA, FQGNSA. V lost 5 bases to trimming and J lost 5 bases; unmatched junction nucleotides: 7. The CDR3 here is CASSIRLAGEDEQYF. The CDR3, as DNA: TGTGCCAGCAGCATCAGACTAGCGGGAGAAGACGAGCAGTACTTC.

The rearrangement joins TRBV9 to TRBJ1-5; 7 nucleotides agree with TRBD1. The germline gives CDR1 SGDLS, CDR2 YYNGEE. The CDR3 has 15 amino acids. After removal of 1 base from V and 0 bases from J, the junction contained 1 base not matched to a gene. This CDR3 is CASSVRGHSNQPQHF. Here the CDR3 DNA reads TGTGCCAGCAGCGTAAGGGGGCATAGCAATCAGCCCCAGCATTTT.

This clonotype was seen a handful of times. The chain carries TRBV7-9 and TRBJ2-7, with a weak D call TRBD1 (5 bases). The tail of the sequence fits TRBJ2-5 better, so the J call may be wrong. Germline values: CDR1 SEHNR, CDR2 FQNEAQ (reference sequence). This CDR3 spans 16 amino acids. The CDR3 DNA sequence: TGTGCCAGCAGCTTAGCACTTCGACAAGGGGAAGAGACCCAGTACTTC. It specifies CASSLALRQGEETQYF.

The genes are TRBV6-1 and TRBJ2-1; the match to TRBD2 covers 8 bases. Germline V lookup: CDR1 MNHNS, CDR2 SASEGT. V gave up 0 bases and J gave up 10 bases; unmatched junction bases: 8. The CDR3 totals 15 residues. The CDR3, as DNA: TGTGCCAGCAGTGAAGCGGGACTAGAAGTCTACGAGCAGTTCTTC. The encoded protein is CASSEAGLEVYEQFF.

The chain has TRBV14 and TRBJ2-1; D not resolved. The V end lost 3 bases, the J end lost 0 bases, and 9 bases lay between the germline ends. This CDR3 is built from 15 residues. The germline CDR1 and CDR2 sequences are SGHDN and FVKESK. In DNA form, the CDR3 reads TGTGCCAGCAGCCAGGGCGGATACTCCTACAATGAGCAGTTCTTC. Its translation is CASSQGGYSYNEQFF.

The rearrangement joins TRBV29-1 to TRBJ2-1; TRBD2 matches at 12 bases. Per germline, CDR1 SQVTM and CDR2 ANQGSEA. The CDR3 is 15 amino acids. V shed 6 bases and J 1 base; nucleotides not matched to a gene: 4. CDR3 coding DNA: TGCAGCGTCGATCTAGCGGGAGGGTCCTACAATGAGCAGTTCTTC. Encoded protein: CSVDLAGGSYNEQFF.

The chain uses TRBV12-3 or TRBV12-4 and TRBJ2-4, with 10 bases fitting TRBD1. The assigned J gene may be wrong: the sequence end matches TRBJ2-7 better. There are 15 residues in the CDR3. The CDR3 coding sequence is TGTGCCAGCACCCCCGGGACAGGGGTTCCCTACGAGCAGTACTTC. Its protein product is CASTPGTGVPYEQYF.

The CDR3 spells CASSTRRAGELFF. The CDR3 DNA is TGTGCCAGCAGTACACGAAGGGCCGGGGAGCTGTTTTTT. V is TRBV2 and J is TRBJ2-2, with D unclear. Trimming cost V 5 bases and J 6 bases, with 10 bases left between them. Germline lookup yields CDR1 SNHLY and CDR2 FYNNEI. The CDR3 runs to 13 residues.

The chain joins TRBV20-1 to TRBJ1-2, with a possible D match to TRBD1 (5 bases). The germline V and J ends were trimmed by 5 bases and 4 bases, with 14 bases remaining between them. Germline V gives CDR1 DFQATT, CDR2 SNEGSKA (reference sequence). The CDR3 sequence is 13 residues long. In DNA form, the CDR3 reads TGCAGTGCTCCCACCGACAGAGGCTATGGCTACACCTTC. Translating gives CSAPTDRGYGYTF.

The gene calls are TRBV12-3 or TRBV12-4 and TRBJ2-1, with a weak D call TRBD2 (5 bases). The CDR3 sequence is 13 residues long. The V end lost 6 bases, the J end lost 6 bases, and 12 bases lay between the germline ends. CDR3 protein: CASRMGAINEQFF. Here the CDR3 DNA reads TGTGCCAGCAGAATGGGAGCTATCAATGAGCAGTTCTTC.

The sample holds a few counts of this clonotype. The V gene is TRBV6-5, the J gene TRBJ2-3; 8 bases fit TRBD1. Losses at the gene ends were 6 bases for V and 4 bases for J; bases not matched to a gene: 3. CDR1 is MNHEY and CDR2 is SVGAGI in the germline V gene. This CDR3 comprises 13 residues. CDR3 region: CASRQQGADTQYF. DNA of the CDR3: TGTGCCAGCAGGCAACAGGGGGCAGATACGCAGTATTTT.

The chain recombines TRBV27 with TRBJ2-1; TRBD2 aligns across 9 bases. J gave up 8 bases and V 1 base, and 9 bases lay outside the gene matches. This CDR3 region has 16 residues. The germline V gene encodes CDR1 MNHEY and CDR2 SMNVEV (reference sequence). CDR3 loop: CASSLCRAGGPDEQFF. The CDR3 coding sequence is TGTGCCAGCAGTTTATGCCGGGCGGGGGGGCCTGATGAGCAGTTCTTC.

The V gene is TRBV7-2, the J gene TRBJ2-4, with D possibly being TRBD1 (6 bases). The end of the DNA fits TRBJ2-7 better, so the J call may be wrong. CDR3 length: 15 amino acids. Germline V gene sequence: CDR1 SGHTA, CDR2 FQGNSA. CDR3 nucleotides: TGTGCCAGCAGCTTAGATACAGGGAGCTTTTACGAGCAGTACTTC. This encodes CASSLDTGSFYEQYF.

This clonotype has more than one count but fewer than ten. The V call is TRBV10-3, the J call TRBJ2-7, with 8 bases lining up with TRBD1. CDR1 and CDR2 from the germline V gene are ENHRY and SYGVKD. The V and J ends lost 4 bases and 2 bases, in that order; junction bases with no gene match: 4. This CDR3 is 14 amino acids long. The CDR3 reads CAISASGGPYEQYF. The DNA for the CDR3 is TGTGCCATCAGTGCATCAGGGGGCCCCTACGAGCAGTACTTC.

The V and J genes are TRBV21-1 and TRBJ2-1; the table assigns TRBD2, which was not confirmed against the DNA. TRBV21-1 is recorded as a pseudogene. This CDR3 has 20 amino acids. The CDR3 nucleotides read TGTGCCAGCAGCATTAGGGGAGGGACTAGCGGGGTGCTCTCCTACAGTGAGCAGTTCTTC. As protein: CASSIRGGTSGVLSYSEQFF.

The rearrangement uses TRBV7-9 and TRBJ2-1; D perhaps matches TRBD1 (5 bases). This CDR3 has 15 amino acids. V shed 6 bases and J shed 8 bases, with 20 bases lying between them. The germline gives CDR1 SEHNR, CDR2 FQNEAQ (reference sequence). CDR3 protein: CASRQSQGFVYEQFF. In nucleotides, the CDR3 is TGTGCCAGCAGACAATCTCAGGGTTTTGTGTATGAGCAGTTCTTC.

This chain connects TRBV20-1 to TRBJ2-4, with unresolved D. Germline lookup yields CDR1 DFQATT and CDR2 SNEGSKA (reference sequence). V was pared by 6 bases and J by 0 bases, with 3 bases between. This CDR3 has 11 residues. CDR3 region: CSAIAKNIQYF. The DNA of the CDR3 is TGCAGTGCCATAGCCAAAAACATTCAGTACTTC.

The chain recombines TRBV2 with TRBJ2-7; no clear D. With 7 bases removed from V and 0 bases from J, the gap between germline ends came to 13 bases. Looked up from germline, CDR1 is SNHLY and CDR2 is FYNNEI. The CDR3 is made up of 14 amino acids. CDR3 DNA: TGTGCCAGCATGGCGGAGAGGAGCTCCTACGAGCAGTACTTC. Protein product: CASMAERSSYEQYF.

The chain combines TRBV10-3 with TRBJ1-4, with a possible D match to TRBD1 (5 bases). Trimming cost V 0 bases and J 6 bases, with 11 bases left between them. Germline V CDR1 and CDR2: ENHRY, SYGVKD. The CDR3 is 15 residues long. The CDR3 region has the DNA TGTGCCATCAGTGAGTCTCGAGGGGACGATGAAAAACTGTTTTTT. Its translation: CAISESRGDDEKLFF.

The chain carries TRBV7-2 and TRBJ2-4, with TRBD1 matching over 8 bases. CDR1 SGHTA and CDR2 FQGNSA come from the germline V gene. V lost 4 bases to trimming and J lost 13 bases; unmatched junction nucleotides: 9. The CDR3 covers 13 residues. DNA for the CDR3: TGTGCCAGCAGCTCCGGACAGGGTAACGGGCAGTACTTC. Translated, it gives CASSSGQGNGQYF. The entire variable domain, with the rest obtained from reference TRBV7-2 and TRBJ2-4, is as follows: GAGVSQSPSNKVTEKGKDVELRCDPISGHTALYWYRQSLGQGLEFLIYFQGNSAPDKSGLPSDRFSAERTGGSVSTLTIQRTQQEDSAVYLCASSSGQGNGQYFGAGTRLSVL.

This clonotype was seen a few times. As DNA, the CDR3 is TGTGCCAGCAGCTTAGCGCCTTTAGAGGGTGAGCAGTTCTTC. It encodes CASSLAPLEGEQFF. The chain joins TRBV7-2 to TRBJ2-1; perhaps TRBD2 as D (5 bases). The length of the CDR3 is 14 residues. V lost 0 bases to trimming and J lost 9 bases, with 12 bases between them. Germline-derived CDR1 and CDR2 are SGHTA and FQGNSA. The variable domain in full, with the rest retrieved from reference TRBV7-2 and TRBJ2-1, is GAGVSQSPSNKVTEKGKDVELRCDPISGHTALYWYRQSLGQGLEFLIYFQGNSAPDKSGLPSDRFSAERTGGSVSTLTIQRTQQEDSAVYLCASSLAPLEGEQFFGPGTRLTVL.

The rearrangement uses TRBV20-1 and TRBJ2-1; 10 bases fit TRBD1. TRBJ2-7 matches the DNA end more closely, so the J call is doubtful. Germline CDR1 and CDR2: DFQATT and SNEGSKA (reference sequence). This CDR3 is built from 14 residues. CDR3 amino acids: CSARVTGGFGEQYF. Written as DNA, the CDR3 is TGCAGTGCTAGAGTGACAGGGGGCTTTGGCGAGCAGTACTTC.